This note documents a single T cell receptor (beta chain) sequence. As yet, its antigen is unknown. Trimming stripped 6 bases from V and 0 bases from J, with 9 bases between. Germline values: CDR1 SNHLY, CDR2 FYNNEI. This CDR3 comprises 15 residues. These data come from a study of cytomegalovirus exposure and HLA in healthy donors. Overall study findings and caveats: Three chains linked to CMV were shown in vitro to be specific for CMV antigens.

The PCR used 60 Vbeta and 13 Jbeta primers. Produced via immunoSEQ multiplex PCR; TCRdb's table is partial and in-frame only. The sample has about 140,000 clones; 88% are singletons. The V gene is TRBV2, the J gene TRBJ2-6; no reliable D call. Sequenced: PBMCs. The sequence was collected from a woman between 40 and 55 years old in good health and CMV-seronegative. CDR3 in DNA: TGTGCCAGCAGACGCGCCGCCTCTGGGGCCAACGTCCTGACTTTC. This translates into CASRRAASGANVLTF.